A single sample gave rise to the 7 T cell receptor beta chains below, sequenced in a study of human T cells and chemical hapten exposure. TCRdb analysed the RACE reads with MiXCR anew, one entry per CDR3 protein. The table includes roughly 120,000 distinct CDR3 sequences, approximately 9% detected once. Time point denoted: healthy volunteer bleed at 2 weeks. Blood, whole and unfractionated, served as the source for total RNA extraction. The sequencing input was whole blood. These receptors all stem from a male donor in good health. Some clones in this sample may be carry-over from other donors' samples.

This clonotype came up a few times. This chain links TRBV4-1 with TRBJ1-6; D call uncertain. V dropped 0 bases and J dropped 8 bases, with 5 bases sitting between them. Germline loops: CDR1 MGHRA, CDR2 YSYEKL. The CDR3 length is 13 residues. As DNA, the CDR3 is TGCGCCAGCAGCCAAGACCCGTATTCACCCCTCCACTTT. This encodes CASSQDPYSPLHF.

This clonotype was recorded many times. This chain joins TRBV25-1 and TRBJ2-7; maybe TRBD2 (6 bases). In germline, CDR1 is MGHDK, CDR2 SYGVNS. CDR3 size: 15 residues. The V end was cut by 3 bases, the J end by 1 base, with 13 bases between. The CDR3 nucleotides read TGTGCCAGCAGTGAGGTGGGGGGAAGGTCCTACGAGCAGTACTTC. Its protein is CASSEVGGRSYEQYF.

This clonotype was counted a few times. This chain joins TRBV12-5 and TRBJ2-7; the D gene is possibly TRBD1 (6 bases). CDR3 length: 14 amino acids. Trimming removed 1 base at V and 2 bases at J, with 9 bases between. Germline values: CDR1 LGHNT, CDR2 FRNRAP. The DNA of the CDR3 is TGTGCTAGTGGTTTGGAAGGGGGAGCCTACGAGCAGTACTTC. Translating gives CASGLEGGAYEQYF.

This clonotype was seen only a few times. This chain joins TRBV11-2 and TRBJ2-1; 10 positions match TRBD2. Germline V lookup: CDR1 SGHAT, CDR2 FQNNGV. The CDR3 has 15 residues. V lost 5 bases, J lost 10 bases, and 11 bases stayed unmatched. CDR3 region: CASSHLAGDGVEQFF. The CDR3 nucleotides are TGTGCCAGCAGCCATCTAGCGGGGGACGGAGTAGAGCAGTTCTTC.

This clonotype has ten or more counts. This CDR3 is CASSGWIGRVDTGELFF. The CDR3 region has the DNA TGCGCCAGCAGTGGGTGGATAGGCAGGGTCGACACCGGGGAGCTGTTTTTT. The V call is TRBV10-2, the J call TRBJ2-2; tentatively, D is TRBD1 (5 bases). In germline, CDR1 is WSHSY, CDR2 SAAADI. The V gene lost 4 bases and the J gene lost 3 bases, with 18 bases spanning the gap. The CDR3 has 17 amino acids.

The sample holds many counts of this clonotype. The genes are TRBV29-1 and TRBJ2-5; D might be TRBD2 (6 bases). V was clipped by 7 bases and J by 1 base, with 13 bases between them. Germline CDR1 and CDR2: SQVTM and ANQGSEA. This CDR3 has 13 residues. The CDR3 nucleotides are TGCAGCGCTGCCCGGGACTTCCAAGAGACCCAGTACTTC. The encoded protein is CSAARDFQETQYF.

This clonotype turned up a few times. The chain has TRBV24-1 and TRBJ2-2; D possibly corresponds to TRBD1 (6 bases). Germline CDR1 and CDR2: KGHDR and SFDVKD. The V end lost 5 bases, the J end lost 7 bases, and 7 bases lay between the germline ends. The CDR3 extends over 12 amino acids. CDR3 region: CATSGTVGELFF. In DNA form, the CDR3 reads TGTGCCACCAGTGGGACAGTCGGGGAGCTGTTTTTT.